This T cell receptor beta chain was sequenced for a study of cytomegalovirus exposure and HLA in healthy donors. V dropped 3 bases and J dropped 2; count of bases not matched to a gene: 2. The CDR3 extends over 15 amino acids. Germline values: CDR1 KGHSH, CDR2 LQKENI. The primer mix had 60 Vbeta and 13 Jbeta primers. Repertoires were generated with immunoSEQ multiplex PCR, while TCRdb's copy carries only in-frame clones and drops some. The table shows approximately 95,000 clones, with approximately 72% occurring only once. The J gene is TRBJ2-1, the V gene TRBV18; TRBD2 agrees at 9 bases. Sample: PBMCs. This receptor was obtained from a man aged 18 to 35 in good health and CMV-seropositive. CDR3 loop: CASSPVAGAYNEQFF. The CDR3 DNA sequence: TGTGCCAGCTCACCCGTAGCGGGGGCCTACAATGAGCAGTTCTTC.